The 28 T cell receptor beta chains reported below all come from one sample, sequenced in a study of blood T cell repertoires in COVID-19. Generated by immunoSEQ multiplex PCR, the TCRdb table keeps only in-frame clones and is missing some. The profile covers over 200,000 clones, with about 80% appearing a single time and 4.4% taken by the ten largest. The sequenced sample was peripheral blood. These receptors were obtained from a man aged 50 to 59 with active or convalescent COVID-19.

This rearrangement joins TRBV7-3 to TRBJ2-1, with D maybe TRBD2 (5 bases). Germline V gene sequence: CDR1 SGHTA, CDR2 FQGTGA. V was cut by 5 bases and J by 0 bases, with 11 bases left in between. This CDR3 has 15 amino acids. The CDR3 protein is CASSPAAGSYNEQFF. The CDR3 DNA reads as TGTGCCAGCAGCCCTGCGGCGGGCTCCTACAATGAGCAGTTCTTC.

The chain has TRBV3-1 (or the pseudogene TRBV3-2) and TRBJ2-5, with a weak D call TRBD2 (5 bases). CDR1 and CDR2 from the germline V gene are LGHDT and YNNKEL (reference sequence). This CDR3 has 14 residues. V lost 5 bases to trimming and J lost 3 bases, with 13 bases between them. CDR3 region: CASSEGGAEETQYF. CDR3 nucleotides: TGTGCCAGCAGCGAAGGAGGAGCCGAAGAGACCCAGTACTTC.

Only a few counts were recorded for this clone. The chain is built from TRBV19 and TRBJ1-5, with TRBD1 matching 8 bases. The ends lost 5 bases at V and 4 bases at J; junction bases unmatched: 4. Germline V gene sequence: CDR1 LNHDA, CDR2 SQIVND (reference sequence). This CDR3 spans 14 amino acids. CDR3 nucleotide sequence: TGTGCCAGTAGTGCCTACAGGGGGAATCAGCCCCAGCATTTT. Translation gives CASSAYRGNQPQHF.

The rearrangement joins TRBV6-5 to TRBJ1-1; possible D gene TRBD1, 5 bases. This CDR3 region has 12 residues. Trimming cost V 4 bases and J 5 bases, with 8 bases left between them. In germline, CDR1 is MNHEY, CDR2 SVGAGI. In DNA form, the CDR3 reads TGTGCCAGCAGTTGGGGGGAAACTGAAGCTTTCTTT. It codes for CASSWGETEAFF.

The J gene is TRBJ2-2, the V gene TRBV6-6, with 8 nucleotides matching TRBD2. This CDR3 has 16 amino acids. Losses at the gene ends were 6 bases for V and 0 bases for J; bases not matched to a gene: 6. Per germline, CDR1 MNHNY and CDR2 SVGAGI (reference sequence). The CDR3 nucleotides are TGTGCCAGCAGGGAGAGAGCGGGGGCGAACACCGGGGAGCTGTTTTTT. Translated, it gives CASRERAGANTGELFF.

Only one count was recorded for this clone. V and J are TRBV19 and TRBJ1-4; the match to TRBD1 covers 7 bases. CDR3 length equals 14 residues. Germline V gene sequence: CDR1 LNHDA, CDR2 SQIVND (reference sequence). Unmatched junction bases numbered 7, after V lost 5 bases and J lost 7 bases. CDR3 in DNA: TGTGCCAGTAGTCCCGACAGGGACCGTGAAAAACTGTTTTTT. Its protein product is CASSPDRDREKLFF. The full variable domain, in which reference TRBV19 and TRBJ1-4 provide the parts outside the CDR3, is DGGITQSPKYLFRKEGQNVTLSCEQNLNHDAMYWYRQDPGQGLRLIYYSQIVNDFQKGDIAEGYSVSREKKESFPLTVTSAQKNPTAFYLCASSPDRDREKLFFGSGTQLSVL.

This clone was seen once. This chain links TRBV5-1 with TRBJ1-5; D is undetermined. CDR3 length: 15 amino acids. V lost 4 bases and J lost 3, with 14 bases in between. Per germline, CDR1 SGHRS and CDR2 YFSETQ. DNA of the CDR3: TGCGCCAGCAGCCCTAGACCGAGCCTCAATCAGCCCCAGCATTTT. Encoded protein: CASSPRPSLNQPQHF.

J is TRBJ1-6 and V is TRBV28, with D tentatively TRBD1 (6 bases). CDR1 and CDR2 (germline): MDHEN, SYDVKM. CDR3 length: 17 residues. V lost 4 bases and J 7 bases, leaving 20 bases between the germline ends. Written as DNA, the CDR3 is TGTGCCAGCAGTTCGGGACGGCACGAGGGGGTCAATTCACCCCTCCACTTT. Its translation is CASSSGRHEGVNSPLHF. Combining the CDR3 with reference TRBV28 and TRBJ1-6 gives the whole variable domain DVKVTQSSRYLVKRTGEKVFLECVQDMDHENMFWYRQDPGLGLRLIYFSYDVKMKEKGDIPEGYSVSREKKERFSLILESASTNQTSMYLCASSSGRHEGVNSPLHFGNGTRLTVT.

In its sample, this clone was seen once. The V and J genes are TRBV6-1 and TRBJ2-7, with 7 bases identical to TRBD2. The germline gives CDR1 MNHNS, CDR2 SASEGT. The CDR3 has 13 amino acids. J was trimmed by 5 bases and V by 3 bases; bases with no gene match: 4. CDR3 in amino acids: CASSDRGGDEQYF. The CDR3, as DNA: TGTGCCAGCAGTGATCGGGGAGGGGACGAGCAGTACTTC.

This chain connects TRBV6-5 to TRBJ2-7; 9 bases map to TRBD2. The CDR3 loop spans 14 amino acids. Trimming cost V 7 bases and J 4 bases; bases outside gene matches: 8. Germline V gene lookup returns CDR1 MNHEY and CDR2 SVGAGI. The CDR3 DNA follows: TGTGCCAGCATTATGAGCGGGGGGTCTTACGAGCAGTACTTC. Its translation: CASIMSGGSYEQYF.

This sequence joins TRBV5-1 and TRBJ1-3; D may be TRBD1 (6 bases). The CDR3 is 14 amino acids. The germline V gene encodes CDR1 SGHRS and CDR2 YFSETQ. V dropped 4 bases and J dropped 4 bases, with 12 bases sitting between them. CDR3 sequence reads: CASSPGQTGNTIYF. Here the CDR3 DNA reads TGCGCCAGCAGCCCCGGACAGACCGGAAACACCATATATTTT.

V gene TRBV11-3 combines with J gene TRBJ1-1, with 10 bases identical to TRBD1. V shed 1 base, J shed 0 bases, and the junction held 5 bases outside the gene matches. Germline-derived CDR1 and CDR2 are SGHNT and YENEEA. This CDR3 is 17 amino acids long. CDR3 DNA: TGTGCCAGCAGCTTAGGAGGGACAGGGGCAATGAACACTGAAGCTTTCTTT. Its translation is CASSLGGTGAMNTEAFF.

This clone was observed once. J is TRBJ2-7 and V is TRBV30; no reliable D call. Trimming took off 0 bases at V and 3 bases at J, with 12 bases between the two ends. The CDR3 has 14 amino acids. Germline CDR1 reads GTSNPN; CDR2 reads SVGIG (reference sequence). CDR3 amino acids: CAWSVGLLNYEQYF. For the CDR3, the DNA is TGTGCCTGGAGTGTTGGGCTCCTAAACTACGAGCAGTACTTC. Full variable domain (missing parts from reference TRBV30 and TRBJ2-7): SQTIHQWPATLVQPVGSPLSLECTVEGTSNPNLYWYRQAAGRGLQLLFYSVGIGQISSEVPQNLSASRPQDRQFILSSKKLLLSDSGFYLCAWSVGLLNYEQYFGPGTRLTVT.

This clone was detected only a few times. This sequence joins TRBV7-2 and TRBJ2-5; D gene uncertain. Looked up from germline, CDR1 is SGHTA and CDR2 is FQGNSA. Trimming took 2 bases from V and 5 from J, leaving 6 bases between them. The CDR3 runs to 12 residues. The CDR3: CASSLSGETQYF. The DNA of the CDR3 is TGTGCCAGCAGCTTATCCGGGGAGACCCAGTACTTC. Full variable domain (missing parts from reference TRBV7-2 and TRBJ2-5): GAGVSQSPSNKVTEKGKDVELRCDPISGHTALYWYRQSLGQGLEFLIYFQGNSAPDKSGLPSDRFSAERTGGSVSTLTIQRTQQEDSAVYLCASSLSGETQYFGPGTRLLVL.

This chain links TRBV7-6 with TRBJ2-5; D gene unclear. CDR1 is SGHVS, CDR2 FNYEAQ, per germline. There are 17 residues in the CDR3. V was clipped by 4 bases and J by 2 bases, with 20 bases between them. The CDR3 DNA sequence: TGTGCCAGCAGCTACGTCCTAGGCCGCCTAGTACAAGAGACCCAGTACTTC. This encodes CASSYVLGRLVQETQYF.

This chain links TRBV28 with TRBJ2-5; 9 positions agree with TRBD2. Losses at the gene ends were 2 bases for V and 5 bases for J; bases not matched to a gene: 6. Germline assignment: CDR1 MDHEN and CDR2 SYDVKM. The CDR3 is made up of 15 amino acids. The CDR3 DNA reads TGTGCCAGCAGTTTAGGCGGGGGGGCCAAGGAGACCCAGTACTTC. It yields the protein CASSLGGGAKETQYF.

The chain combines TRBV3-1 (or the pseudogene TRBV3-2) with TRBJ2-1; TRBD2 aligns across 8 bases. CDR3 length: 14 residues. Unmatched junction bases numbered 10, after V lost 6 bases and J lost 9 bases. CDR1 is LGHDT, CDR2 YNNKEL, per germline (reference sequence). Written as DNA, the CDR3 is TGTGCCAGCAGGTCTCCGGGGGGGAGTATTGAGCAGTTCTTC. Translation: CASRSPGGSIEQFF.

This clone has a single count. The chain uses TRBV4-2 and TRBJ1-6; 9 nucleotides match TRBD1. The length of the CDR3 is 18 residues. Germline CDR1 LGHNA, CDR2 YNFKEQ. With V trimmed by 0 bases and J by 1 base, 4 bases remained unmatched. This CDR3 is CASSQDTGGGSYNSPLHF. CDR3 bases: TGTGCCAGCAGCCAAGATACAGGGGGCGGGTCCTATAATTCACCCCTCCACTTT.

V is TRBV18 and J is TRBJ2-1, with TRBD1 matching 8 bases. After removal of 2 bases from V and 5 bases from J, the junction contained 23 bases not matched to a gene. CDR1 is KGHSH, CDR2 LQKENI, per germline. This CDR3 spans 21 amino acids. CDR3 bases: TGTGCCAGCTCACCATTCTCCGGTTTAGGACAGGGAGAGAGGGGGAACAATGAGCAGTTCTTC. Its translation is CASSPFSGLGQGERGNNEQFF.

The chain employs TRBV6-5 and TRBJ1-4; possibly TRBD1 for D (5 bases). This CDR3 is 15 amino acids long. Per the germline V gene, CDR1 is MNHEY and CDR2 is SVGAGI. Trimming took 5 bases from V and 5 from J, leaving 15 bases between them. The CDR3 reads CASSSPDGGNEKLFF. In nucleotides, the CDR3 is TGTGCCAGCAGTAGTCCGGACGGGGGGAATGAAAAACTGTTTTTT.

The J gene is TRBJ1-2, the V gene TRBV5-1; 10 positions agree with TRBD1. After removal of 6 bases from V and 6 bases from J, the junction contained 5 bases not matched to a gene. The CDR3 has 13 amino acids. CDR1 SGHRS and CDR2 YFSETQ come from the germline V gene. The CDR3 sequence: CASTPTGGNGYTF. Written as DNA, the CDR3 is TGCGCCAGCACCCCGACAGGGGGCAATGGCTACACCTTC.

The V gene is TRBV6-5, the J gene TRBJ1-2, with 7 bases fitting TRBD1. Germline values: CDR1 MNHEY, CDR2 SVGAGI. Losses at the gene ends were 6 bases for V and 4 bases for J; bases not matched to a gene: 2. This CDR3 is 12 amino acids long. The CDR3 bases are TGTGCCAGCAGACAGGGGAGCTATGGCTACACCTTC. Translating it yields CASRQGSYGYTF.

This chain links TRBV19 with TRBJ1-2; TRBD1 is a possible D gene (6 bases). With 4 bases removed from V and 2 bases from J, the gap between germline ends came to 14 bases. Germline V gives CDR1 LNHDA, CDR2 SQIVND (reference sequence). This CDR3 has 15 residues. The CDR3 here is CASSTPGQGNYGYTF. CDR3 in DNA: TGTGCCAGTAGTACCCCCGGGCAGGGGAACTATGGCTACACCTTC.

The chain joins TRBV10-3 to TRBJ1-6; 7 nucleotides match TRBD1. Germline loops: CDR1 ENHRY, CDR2 SYGVKD. V gave up 6 bases and J gave up 5 bases; unmatched junction bases: 10. This CDR3 has 16 residues. CDR3 nucleotide sequence: TGTGCCATCAGCCGGGACAGCAGTTTCAATAATTCACCCCTCCACTTT. Its translation is CAISRDSSFNNSPLHF.

The chain is built from TRBV5-1 and TRBJ2-1, with D hard to call. Germline V gene lookup returns CDR1 SGHRS and CDR2 YFSETQ. Trimming stripped 0 bases from V and 4 bases from J, with 5 bases between. The CDR3 totals 13 residues. CDR3 nucleotides: TGCGCCAGCAGCTTGGCTTCGTACAATGAGCAGTTCTTC. Translation gives CASSLASYNEQFF.

This clone was picked up a small number of times. The genes are TRBV2 and TRBJ1-1; 12 nucleotides match TRBD1. V gave up 5 bases and J gave up 6 bases; unmatched junction bases: 10. The CDR3 runs 16 residues. CDR1 SNHLY and CDR2 FYNNEI come from the germline V gene. The CDR3: CASSRGQGAQEAEAFF. CDR3 nucleotide sequence: TGTGCCAGCAGTCGGGGACAGGGGGCGCAGGAGGCTGAAGCTTTCTTT.

The gene calls are TRBV2 and TRBJ2-7, with a possible D match to TRBD1 (6 bases). V was trimmed by 9 bases and J by 6 bases, leaving 24 bases between them. Per germline, CDR1 SNHLY and CDR2 FYNNEI. CDR3 length: 15 residues. In DNA form, the CDR3 reads TGTGCCAGGGGGAACAGGGACGCCAGTCGTTCCGAGCAGTACTTC. This codes for CARGNRDASRSEQYF.

The CDR3 here is CASSPRTHDGRYF. CDR3 bases: TGTGCCAGCAGTCCGAGGACCCACGATGGGAGGTACTTC. The chain carries TRBV27 and TRBJ2-7, with a tentative D call TRBD2 (5 bases). V gave up 5 bases and J gave up 12 bases, with 20 bases separating them. The germline CDR1 and CDR2 sequences are MNHEY and SMNVEV (reference sequence). The CDR3 has 13 amino acids.